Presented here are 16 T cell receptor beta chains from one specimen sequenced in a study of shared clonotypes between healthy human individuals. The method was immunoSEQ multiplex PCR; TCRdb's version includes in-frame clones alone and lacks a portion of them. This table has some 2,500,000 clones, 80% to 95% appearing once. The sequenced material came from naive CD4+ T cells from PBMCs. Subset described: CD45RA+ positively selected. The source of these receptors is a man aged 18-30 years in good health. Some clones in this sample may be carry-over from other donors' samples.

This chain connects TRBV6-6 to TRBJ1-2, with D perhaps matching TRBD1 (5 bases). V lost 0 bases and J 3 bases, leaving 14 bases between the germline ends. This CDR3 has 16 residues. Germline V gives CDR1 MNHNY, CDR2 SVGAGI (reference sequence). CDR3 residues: CASSYSIGRADYGYTF. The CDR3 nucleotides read TGTGCCAGCAGTTACTCGATTGGCAGGGCGGACTATGGCTACACCTTC.

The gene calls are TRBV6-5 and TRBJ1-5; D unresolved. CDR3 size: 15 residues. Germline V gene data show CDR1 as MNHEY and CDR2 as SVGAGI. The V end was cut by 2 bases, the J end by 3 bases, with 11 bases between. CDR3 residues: CASSYSPAANQPQHF. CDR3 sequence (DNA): TGTGCCAGCAGTTACAGCCCCGCCGCCAATCAGCCCCAGCATTTT.

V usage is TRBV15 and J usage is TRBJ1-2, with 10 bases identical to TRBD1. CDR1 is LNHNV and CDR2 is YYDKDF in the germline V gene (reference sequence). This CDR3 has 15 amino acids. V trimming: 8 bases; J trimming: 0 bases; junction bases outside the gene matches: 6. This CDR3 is CATGTGAAPNYGYTF. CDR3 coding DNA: TGTGCCACCGGGACAGGGGCGGCCCCTAACTATGGCTACACCTTC.

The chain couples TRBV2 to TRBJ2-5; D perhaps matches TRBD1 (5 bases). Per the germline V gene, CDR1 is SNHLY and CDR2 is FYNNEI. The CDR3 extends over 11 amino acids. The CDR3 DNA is TGTGCGCTCAGGGTGGTTGAGACCCAGTACTTC. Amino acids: CALRVVETQYF.

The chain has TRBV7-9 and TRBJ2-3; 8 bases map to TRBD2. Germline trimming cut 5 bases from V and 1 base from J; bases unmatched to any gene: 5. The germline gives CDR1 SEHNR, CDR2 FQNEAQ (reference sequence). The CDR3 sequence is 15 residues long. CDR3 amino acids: CASSQLAARTDTQYF. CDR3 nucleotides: TGTGCCAGCAGCCAACTAGCGGCCCGCACAGATACGCAGTATTTT. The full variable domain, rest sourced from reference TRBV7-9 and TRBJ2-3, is DTGVSQNPRHKITKRGQNVTFRCDPISEHNRLYWYRQTLGQGPEFLTYFQNEAQLEKSRLLSDRFSAERPKGSFSTLEIQRTEQGDSAMYLCASSQLAARTDTQYFGPGTRLTVL.

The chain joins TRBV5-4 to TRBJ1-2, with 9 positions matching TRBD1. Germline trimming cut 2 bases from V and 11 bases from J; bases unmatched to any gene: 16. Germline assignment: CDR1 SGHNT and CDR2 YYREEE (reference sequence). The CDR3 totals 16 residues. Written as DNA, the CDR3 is TGTGCCAGCAGCTTCCCCGGGACAGGGCTTCCCTCGGGGTACACCTTC. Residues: CASSFPGTGLPSGYTF. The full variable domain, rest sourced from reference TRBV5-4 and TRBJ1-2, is ETGVTQSPTHLIKTRGQQVTLRCSSQSGHNTVSWYQQALGQGPQFIFQYYREEENGRGNFPPRFSGLQFPNYSSELNVNALELDDSALYLCASSFPGTGLPSGYTFGSGTRLTVV.

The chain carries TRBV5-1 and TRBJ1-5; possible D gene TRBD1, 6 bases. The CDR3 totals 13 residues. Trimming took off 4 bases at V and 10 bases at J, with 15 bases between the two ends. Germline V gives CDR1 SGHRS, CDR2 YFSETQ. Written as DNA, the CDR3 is TGCGCCAGCAGCCAAGGGGAAGGGGGACCCCAGCATTTT. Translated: CASSQGEGGPQHF.

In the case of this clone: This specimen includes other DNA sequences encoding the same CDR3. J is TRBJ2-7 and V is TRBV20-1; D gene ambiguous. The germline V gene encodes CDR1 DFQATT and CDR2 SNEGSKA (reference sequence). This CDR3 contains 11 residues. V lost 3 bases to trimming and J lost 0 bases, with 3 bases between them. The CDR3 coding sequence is TGCAGTGCTAGTGACTCCTACGAGCAGTACTTC. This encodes CSASDSYEQYF.

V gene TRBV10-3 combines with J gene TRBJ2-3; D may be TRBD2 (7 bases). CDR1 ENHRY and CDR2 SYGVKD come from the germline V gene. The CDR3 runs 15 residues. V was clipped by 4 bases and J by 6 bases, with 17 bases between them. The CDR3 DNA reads TGTGCCATCAGTGGGGGGCGCGGGAGCGGGGATACGCAGTATTTT. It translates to CAISGGRGSGDTQYF.

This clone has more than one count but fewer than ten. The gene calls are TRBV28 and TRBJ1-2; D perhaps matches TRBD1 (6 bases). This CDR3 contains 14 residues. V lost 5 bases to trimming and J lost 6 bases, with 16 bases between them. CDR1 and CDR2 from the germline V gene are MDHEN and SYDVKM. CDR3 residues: CASSTPGQIDGYTF. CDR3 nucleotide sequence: TGTGCCAGCAGTACTCCTGGACAGATTGATGGCTACACCTTC.

The CDR3 coding sequence is TGTGCCAGCAGCAGAAGACGCGGGGCGGGTAGCGGTGATACGCAGTATTTT. Translation gives CASSRRRGAGSGDTQYF. V is TRBV14 and J is TRBJ2-3; D perhaps matches TRBD2 (6 bases). V dropped 5 bases and J dropped 6 bases, with 24 bases sitting between them. Germline lookup yields CDR1 SGHDN and CDR2 FVKESK. The CDR3 totals 17 residues.

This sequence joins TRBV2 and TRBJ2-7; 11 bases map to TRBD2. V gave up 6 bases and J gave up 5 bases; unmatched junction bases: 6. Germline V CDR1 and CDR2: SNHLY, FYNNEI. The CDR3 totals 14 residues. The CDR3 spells CASRKLAGGDEQYF. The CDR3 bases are TGTGCCAGCAGGAAGCTAGCGGGAGGAGACGAGCAGTACTTC.

The chain's CDR3 is CASSSTYGGNTEAFF. CDR3 sequence (DNA): TGTGCCAGCAGCTCCACATACGGGGGCAACACTGAAGCTTTCTTT. V gene TRBV11-3 combines with J gene TRBJ1-1; a possible D gene is TRBD1 (6 bases). The V gene lost 4 bases and the J gene lost 2 bases, with 14 bases spanning the gap. Germline CDR1 and CDR2: SGHNT and YENEEA. This CDR3 is built from 15 residues. The full variable domain, with the rest looked up from reference TRBV11-3 and TRBJ1-1, is EAGVVQSPRYKIIEKKQPVAFWCNPISGHNTLYWYLQNLGQGPELLIRYENEEAVDDSQLPKDRFSAERLKGVDSTLKIQPAELGDSAVYLCASSSTYGGNTEAFFGQGTRLTVV.

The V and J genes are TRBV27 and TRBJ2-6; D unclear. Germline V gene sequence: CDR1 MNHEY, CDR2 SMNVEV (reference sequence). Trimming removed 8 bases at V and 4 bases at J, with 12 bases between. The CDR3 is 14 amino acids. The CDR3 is CASAAVRGANVLTF. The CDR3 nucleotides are TGTGCCAGCGCCGCCGTACGGGGGGCCAACGTCCTGACTTTC.

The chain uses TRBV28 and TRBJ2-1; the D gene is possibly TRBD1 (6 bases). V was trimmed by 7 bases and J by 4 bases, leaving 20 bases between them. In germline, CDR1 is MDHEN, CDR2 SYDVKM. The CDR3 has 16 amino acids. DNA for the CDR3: TGTGCCAGCAATCCCTGGGGGCAGTTCCCGTACAATGAGCAGTTCTTC. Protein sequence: CASNPWGQFPYNEQFF.

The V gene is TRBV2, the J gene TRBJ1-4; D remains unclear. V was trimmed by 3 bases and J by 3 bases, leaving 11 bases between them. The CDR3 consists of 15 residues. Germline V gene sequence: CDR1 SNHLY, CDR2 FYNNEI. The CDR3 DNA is TGTGCCAGCAGTGATTCCCGGACCGCTAATGAAAAACTGTTTTTT. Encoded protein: CASSDSRTANEKLFF. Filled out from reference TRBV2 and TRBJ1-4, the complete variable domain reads EPEVTQTPSHQVTQMGQEVILRCVPISNHLYFYWYRQILGQKVEFLVSFYNNEISEKSEIFDDQFSVERPDGSNFTLKIRSTKLEDSAMYFCASSDSRTANEKLFFGSGTQLSVL.